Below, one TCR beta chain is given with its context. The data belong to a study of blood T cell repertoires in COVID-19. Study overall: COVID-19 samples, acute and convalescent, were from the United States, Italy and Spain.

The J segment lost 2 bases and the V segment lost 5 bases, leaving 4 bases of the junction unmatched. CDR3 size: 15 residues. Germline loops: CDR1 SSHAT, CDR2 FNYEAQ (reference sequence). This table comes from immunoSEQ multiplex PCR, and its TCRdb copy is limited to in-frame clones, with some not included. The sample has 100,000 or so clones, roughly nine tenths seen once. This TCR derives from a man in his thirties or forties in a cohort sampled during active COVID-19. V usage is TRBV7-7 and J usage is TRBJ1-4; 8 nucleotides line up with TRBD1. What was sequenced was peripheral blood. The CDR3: CASSQTGGTNEKLFF. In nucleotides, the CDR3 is TGTGCCAGCAGCCAAACAGGGGGGACTAATGAAAAACTGTTTTTT.